These 2 T cell receptor beta chains came from one sample sequenced in a study of OX40 agonist ivuxolimab in advanced cancers. Data came from immunoSEQ multiplex PCR; TCRdb stores just in-frame clones and leaves some out. The sample yields approximately 69,000 clones, about 91% seen once. The material was CD4+ or CD8+ T cells sorted from blood, obtained in a trial of the OX40 agonist ivuxolimab. These TCRs come from an adult with an advanced solid tumor such as melanoma, head and neck, liver or kidney cancer.

The genes are TRBV7-3 and TRBJ2-5; the match to TRBD1 covers 7 bases. This CDR3 is built from 14 residues. V lost 4 bases to trimming and J lost 3 bases; unmatched junction nucleotides: 5. Germline V gives CDR1 SGHTA, CDR2 FQGTGA. CDR3 sequence reads: CASSSGTVEETQYF. DNA for the CDR3: TGTGCCAGCAGCTCCGGGACAGTAGAAGAGACCCAGTACTTC.

The chain joins TRBV4-1 to TRBJ1-5; D is possibly TRBD1 (5 bases). The germline V gene has CDR1 MGHRA and CDR2 YSYEKL. The CDR3 contains 16 residues. V lost 5 bases to trimming and J lost 1 base, with 15 bases between them. DNA for the CDR3: TGCGCCAGCAGCAGAGCTGAACAGGTGAGCAATCAGCCCCAGCATTTT. Amino acid sequence: CASSRAEQVSNQPQHF.